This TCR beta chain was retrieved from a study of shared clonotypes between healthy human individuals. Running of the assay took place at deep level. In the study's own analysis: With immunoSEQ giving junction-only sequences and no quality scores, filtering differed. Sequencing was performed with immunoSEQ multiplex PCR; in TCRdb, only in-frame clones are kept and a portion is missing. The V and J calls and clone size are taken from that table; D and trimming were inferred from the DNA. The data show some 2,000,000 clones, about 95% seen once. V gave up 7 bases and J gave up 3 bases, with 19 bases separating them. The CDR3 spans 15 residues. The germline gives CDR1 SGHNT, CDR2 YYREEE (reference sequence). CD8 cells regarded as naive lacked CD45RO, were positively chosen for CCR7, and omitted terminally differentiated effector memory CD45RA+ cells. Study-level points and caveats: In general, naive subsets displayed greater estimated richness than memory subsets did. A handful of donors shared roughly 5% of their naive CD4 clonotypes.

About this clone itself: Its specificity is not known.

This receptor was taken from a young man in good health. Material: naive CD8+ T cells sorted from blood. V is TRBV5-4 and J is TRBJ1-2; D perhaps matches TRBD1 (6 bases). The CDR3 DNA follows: TGTGCCAGCGCAACCGAGGGATCAGGGGACTATGGCTACACCTTC. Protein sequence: CASATEGSGDYGYTF.